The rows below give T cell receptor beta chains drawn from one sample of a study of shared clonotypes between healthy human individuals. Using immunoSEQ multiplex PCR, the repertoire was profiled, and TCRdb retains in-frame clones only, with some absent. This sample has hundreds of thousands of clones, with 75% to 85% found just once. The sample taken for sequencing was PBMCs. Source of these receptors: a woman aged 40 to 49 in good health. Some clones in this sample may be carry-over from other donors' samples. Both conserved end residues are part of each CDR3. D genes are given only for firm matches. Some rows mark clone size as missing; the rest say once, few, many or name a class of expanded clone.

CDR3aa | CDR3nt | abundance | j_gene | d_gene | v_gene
CASSKVEGSAGQNTEAFF | TGTGCCAGCAGCAAGGTGGAGGGATCGGCCGGTCAGAACACTGAAGCTTTCTTT | . | TRBJ1-1 | . | TRBV21-1
CASSYSPMITF | TGTGCCAGCAGTTACAGTCCTATGATCACCTTC | . | TRBJ1-2 | . | TRBV6-5
CASKGGAGQPQHF | TGTGCCAGTAAAGGCGGGGCTGGGCAGCCCCAGCATTTT | . | TRBJ1-5 | . | TRBV19
CASTTTGDREKLFF | TGTGCCAGCACAACGACAGGGGATCGTGAAAAACTGTTTTTT | . | TRBJ1-4 | TRBD1 | TRBV28
CASSSSSYEQYF | TGCGCCAGCAGCTCAAGCTCCTACGAGCAGTACTTC | . | TRBJ2-7 | . | TRBV5-1
CASSEMESNYGYTF | TGTGCCAGCAGTGAAATGGAATCTAACTATGGCTACACCTTC | . | TRBJ1-2 | . | TRBV6-1
CASSEAGTSVYEQYF | TGTGCCAGCAGTGAAGCCGGGACTAGCGTCTACGAGCAGTACTTC | . | TRBJ2-7 | TRBD2 | TRBV6-1
CASSLAGGSYEQYF | TGTGCCAGCAGCTTAGCGGGAGGCTCCTATGAGCAGTACTTC | . | TRBJ2-7 | TRBD2 | TRBV5-4
CASNTQRGELFF | TGTGCCAGCAACACTCAACGCGGGGAGCTGTTTTTT | . | TRBJ2-2 | . | TRBV27
CASSSQYNQPQHF | TGTGCCAGCAGTTCCCAGTACAATCAGCCCCAGCATTTT | . | TRBJ1-5 | . | TRBV27
CASSLDQNNSPLHF | TGTGCCAGCAGCTTAGACCAAAATAATTCACCCCTCCACTTT | . | TRBJ1-6 | . | TRBV7-9
CASSEITGRFYEQYF | TGTGCCAGCAGTGAAATAACAGGGAGATTCTACGAGCAGTACTTC | few | TRBJ2-7 | . | TRBV2
CASSSRTSGSEQFF | TGTGCCAGCAGTTCACGGACTAGCGGGAGTGAGCAGTTCTTC | . | TRBJ2-1 | TRBD2 | TRBV27
CASSSNTGFGYGYTF | TGCGCCAGCAGCTCCAATACAGGGTTTGGCTATGGCTACACCTTC | . | TRBJ1-2 | . | TRBV5-1
CASKIGGLLMNTEAFF | TGTGCCAGCAAGATCGGAGGGTTATTAATGAACACTGAAGCTTTCTTT | . | TRBJ1-1 | . | TRBV11-1
CASSQEKGKYEKLFF | TGCGCCAGCAGCCAAGAGAAGGGGAAGTATGAAAAACTGTTTTTT | . | TRBJ1-4 | . | TRBV4-1
CASSSGLAGMEFF | TGTGCCAGCAGCAGCGGACTAGCGGGAATGGAGTTCTTC | . | TRBJ2-1 | TRBD2 | TRBV5-8
CASSGRQPNTEAFF | TGTGCCAGCAGTGGCAGACAACCGAACACTGAAGCTTTCTTT | . | TRBJ1-1 | . | TRBV2
CASRRTLPGNTIYF | TGTGCCAGTAGGAGGACTTTACCTGGAAACACCATATATTTT | . | TRBJ1-3 | . | TRBV19
CASSPPVRDNEQFF | TGTGCCAGCTCACCACCGGTTAGGGACAATGAGCAGTTCTTC | . | TRBJ2-1 | . | TRBV18
CASSQATNKDYEQYF | TGCGCCAGCAGCCAAGCGACTAACAAAGACTACGAGCAGTACTTC | . | TRBJ2-7 | . | TRBV4-1
CASSYSGRNEQYF | TGTGCCAGCAGTTACTCCGGCAGAAACGAGCAGTACTTC | . | TRBJ2-7 | . | TRBV6-5
CASSTGRANVLTF | TGTGCCAGCAGTACGGGGAGGGCCAACGTCCTGACTTTC | . | TRBJ2-6 | . | TRBV2
CATSRPALSGNQPQHF | TGTGCCACCAGCAGACCTGCCCTGTCTGGCAATCAGCCCCAGCATTTT | . | TRBJ1-5 | . | TRBV15
CASSVGQVNTEAFF | TGTGCCAGCAGCGTAGGGCAGGTCAACACTGAAGCTTTCTTT | . | TRBJ1-1 | . | TRBV9
CASSLEQGQNEKLFF | TGCGCCAGCAGCTTGGAACAGGGACAAAATGAAAAACTGTTTTTT | . | TRBJ1-4 | . | TRBV5-1
CASRGLAGGHLRNEQFF | TGCGCCAGCAGGGGACTAGCGGGAGGACATTTAAGGAATGAGCAGTTCTTC | . | TRBJ2-1 | TRBD2 | TRBV4-1
CASSQTDTQYF | TGTGCCAGCAGTCAAACAGATACGCAGTATTTT | once | TRBJ2-3 | . | TRBV6-5
CASGTSFGTFQETQYF | TGTGCCAGCGGAACTAGCTTCGGTACCTTCCAAGAGACCCAGTACTTC | . | TRBJ2-5 | . | TRBV7-9
CASSLGQVAQETQYF | TGTGCCAGCAGCTTGGGCCAGGTAGCACAAGAGACCCAGTACTTC | . | TRBJ2-5 | . | TRBV11-3
CASKEPWETQYF | TGTGCCAGCAAGGAGCCATGGGAGACCCAGTACTTC | . | TRBJ2-5 | . | TRBV2
CASSMGGPINQPQHF | TGTGCCAGTAGTATGGGTGGGCCTATCAATCAGCCCCAGCATTTT | . | TRBJ1-5 | . | TRBV19
CARSTRDGGFYYEQYF | TGTGCCAGAAGCACCCGGGACGGAGGGTTTTACTACGAGCAGTACTTC | . | TRBJ2-7 | . | TRBV5-3
CASMDPTAQSEKLFF | TGTGCCAGCATGGACCCCACGGCCCAAAGTGAAAAACTGTTTTTT | . | TRBJ1-4 | . | TRBV28
CASSLLAGFTDTQYF | TGTGCCAGCAGCCTTTTAGCGGGTTTCACAGATACGCAGTATTTT | . | TRBJ2-3 | TRBD2 | TRBV7-3
CASSGIIGGFNEQFF | TGTGCCAGCAGTGGAATTATTGGGGGTTTCAATGAGCAGTTCTTC | . | TRBJ2-1 | . | TRBV6-1
CASSYRYGYTF | TGTGCCAGCAGCTACCGATATGGCTACACCTTC | . | TRBJ1-2 | . | TRBV7-2
CASSPRVVGQGFSGEQYF | TGTGCCAGCAGCCCCCGGGTTGTCGGACAGGGCTTTTCGGGCGAGCAGTACTTC | few | TRBJ2-7 | TRBD1 | TRBV7-8
CTRICRLAPSDTQYF | TGTACCAGGATCTGTCGACTAGCCCCCTCAGATACGCAGTATTTT | . | TRBJ2-3 | TRBD2 | TRBV27
CASSPRHNTGELFF | TGTGCCAGCAGCCCTCGACATAACACCGGGGAGCTGTTTTTT | . | TRBJ2-2 | . | TRBV7-6
CASNRGGNTNEKLFF | TGTGCCAGCAACAGGGGGGGAAACACTAATGAAAAACTGTTTTTT | once | TRBJ1-4 | TRBD1 | TRBV19
CASSRGLPLRSYNEQFF | TGTGCCAGCAGCCGCGGACTGCCCCTCCGCTCCTACAATGAGCAGTTCTTC | once | TRBJ2-1 | . | TRBV28
CAWSGVGGTVYGYTF | TGTGCCTGGAGTGGTGTCGGCGGGACAGTCTATGGCTACACCTTC | few | TRBJ1-2 | TRBD1 | TRBV30
CASSVVSGEKLFF | TGTGCCAGCAGCGTAGTGTCGGGGGAAAAACTGTTTTTT | many | TRBJ1-4 | . | TRBV9
CASSLSSGGAGPYTEAFF | TGTGCCAGCAGCCTCAGCAGTGGGGGGGCTGGGCCCTACACTGAAGCTTTCTTT | . | TRBJ1-1 | . | TRBV4-2
CAWPHGASGRDTQYF | TGTGCCTGGCCCCACGGGGCTAGCGGGAGAGATACGCAGTATTTT | many | TRBJ2-3 | TRBD2 | TRBV30
CASSPAQAAQPQHF | TGTGCCAGCAGCCCTGCCCAAGCAGCTCAGCCCCAGCATTTT | . | TRBJ1-5 | . | TRBV4-2
CASSLSGVTQYF | TGTGCCAGCAGCTTATCTGGGGTGACCCAGTACTTC | . | TRBJ2-5 | . | TRBV7-2
CASSLSHQGAGETQYF | TGCGCCAGCAGCTTGTCCCACCAGGGGGCGGGAGAGACCCAGTACTTC | . | TRBJ2-5 | TRBD1 | TRBV5-1
CASSGGGVDQPQHF | TGTGCCAGCAGTGGAGGGGGCGTAGATCAGCCCCAGCATTTT | many | TRBJ1-5 | TRBD1 | TRBV28
CASTLTAYSNQPQHF | TGTGCCAGCACCCTGACAGCCTATAGCAATCAGCCCCAGCATTTT | few | TRBJ1-5 | . | TRBV5-8
CASSWGRQGAAEKLFF | TGTGCCAGCAGTTGGGGCAGACAGGGGGCGGCTGAAAAACTGTTTTTT | . | TRBJ1-4 | TRBD1 | TRBV6-5
CASSEMGGSLVGYF | TGTGCCAGCAGTGAAATGGGCGGGAGCCTTGTTGGGTACTTC | . | TRBJ2-7 | TRBD2 | TRBV2
CASSGWGQETQYF | TGTGCCAGCAGTGGGTGGGGTCAAGAGACCCAGTACTTC | . | TRBJ2-5 | . | TRBV28
CASSPGRGRAEAFF | TGTGCCAGCAGCCCCGGCCGGGGGAGGGCTGAAGCTTTCTTT | few | TRBJ1-1 | . | TRBV7-2
CASSDGVRTNTEAFF | TGTGCCAGCAGTGACGGTGTCAGAACGAACACTGAAGCTTTCTTT | few | TRBJ1-1 | . | TRBV2
CAWSAGEEQYF | TGTGCCTGGAGTGCTGGTGAGGAGCAGTACTTC | . | TRBJ2-7 | . | TRBV30
CASIRQPNQPQHF | TGTGCCAGCATCCGACAGCCTAATCAGCCCCAGCATTTT | . | TRBJ1-5 | . | TRBV6-6
CASSPRPTSGRAKPSNEQFF | TGCGCCAGCAGCCCACGCCCGACTAGCGGGAGGGCTAAACCGTCCAATGAGCAGTTCTTC | . | TRBJ2-1 | TRBD2 | TRBV4-3